This entry concerns a single T cell receptor beta chain. Its antigen is not identified. This sample was included in a study of monozygotic twins with inflammatory bowel disease. Overall study results and limits: Especially with disease activity, IBD patients shared fewer clonotypes with others than healthy twins did.

TCRdb reprocessed the 5' RACE reads; each CDR3 protein has one entry and no DNA is given. Recorded for this sample: around 370,000 distinct CDR3 sequences. The CDR3 loop spans 15 amino acids. What was sequenced was blood. This chain joins TRBV12-3 or TRBV12-4 and TRBJ2-7; TCRdb names TRBD2, which stays unverified in the absence of DNA. The receptor comes from a human donor with ulcerative colitis or Crohn's disease, or a healthy co-twin of an affected twin (not recorded which). This CDR3 is CATRGLADHSYEQYF.